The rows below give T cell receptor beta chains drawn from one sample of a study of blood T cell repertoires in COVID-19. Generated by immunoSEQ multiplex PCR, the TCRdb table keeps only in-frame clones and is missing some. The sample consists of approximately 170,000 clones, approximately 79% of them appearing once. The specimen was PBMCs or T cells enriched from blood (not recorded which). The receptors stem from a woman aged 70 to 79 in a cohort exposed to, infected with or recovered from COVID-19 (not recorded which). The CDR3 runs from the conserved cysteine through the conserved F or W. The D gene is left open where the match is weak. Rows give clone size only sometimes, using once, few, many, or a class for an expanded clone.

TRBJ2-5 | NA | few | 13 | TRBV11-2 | TGTGCCAGCAGCCCCCAGGGGATGGAGACCCAGTACTTC | CASSPQGMETQYF
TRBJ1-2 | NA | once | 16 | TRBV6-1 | TGTGCCAGCAGTGAAGCTCTCGGACAGCACATCTATGGCTACACCTTC | CASSEALGQHIYGYTF
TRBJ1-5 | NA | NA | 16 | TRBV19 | TGTGCCACCTCGAGCAGCTGGGGGGTGAGGAGTCAGCCCCAGCATTTT | CATSSSWGVRSQPQHF
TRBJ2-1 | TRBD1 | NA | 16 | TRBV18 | TGTGCCAGCTCACCCATTCCCGACAGGGGGCTTGGTGAGCAGTTCTTC | CASSPIPDRGLGEQFF
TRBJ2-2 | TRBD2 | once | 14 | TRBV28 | TGTGCCAGCATGACTAGCGGTAACACCGGGGAGCTGTTTTTT | CASMTSGNTGELFF
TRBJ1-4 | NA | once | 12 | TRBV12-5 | TGTGCTAGTGGTTTGTCTGGGGGCGGACTGTTTTTT | CASGLSGGGLFF
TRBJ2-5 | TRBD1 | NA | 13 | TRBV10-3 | TGTGCCATCGGCCCAGGGGGCCGGGAGACCCAGTACTTC | CAIGPGGRETQYF
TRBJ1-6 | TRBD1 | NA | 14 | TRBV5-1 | TGCGCCAGCAGCCCCGGGACAGGGAATTCACCCCTCCACTTT | CASSPGTGNSPLHF
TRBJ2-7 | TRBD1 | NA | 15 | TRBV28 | TGTGCCAGCAGTACCCCCGGGACAGCTGCCTACGAGCAGTACTTC | CASSTPGTAAYEQYF
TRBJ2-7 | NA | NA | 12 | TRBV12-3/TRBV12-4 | TGTGCCAGCAGTTTAGGGGGGGGCCAGCAGTACTTC | CASSLGGGQQYF
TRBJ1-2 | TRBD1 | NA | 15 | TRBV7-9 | TGTGCCAGCAGCCTACAACAGGGGGAAAACTATGGCTACACCTTC | CASSLQQGENYGYTF
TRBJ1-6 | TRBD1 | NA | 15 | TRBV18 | TGTGCCAGCTCAAGTTGGACAGGGGGTTCGTCACCCCTCCACTTT | CASSSWTGGSSPLHF
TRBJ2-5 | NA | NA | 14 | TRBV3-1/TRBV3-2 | TGTGCCAGCAGCTCCGGGACTTACCAAGAGACCCAGTACTTC | CASSSGTYQETQYF
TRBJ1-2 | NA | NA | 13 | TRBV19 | TGTGCCAGTAGTATCGAGGGGGTCTATGGCTACACCTTC | CASSIEGVYGYTF
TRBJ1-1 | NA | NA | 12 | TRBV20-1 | TGCAGTGCTAGTCGCGGGAACACTGAAGCTTTCTTT | CSASRGNTEAFF
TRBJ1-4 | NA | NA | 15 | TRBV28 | TGTGCCAGCAGTTCCCTGGGACAAGGAAATGAAAAACTGTTTTTT | CASSSLGQGNEKLFF
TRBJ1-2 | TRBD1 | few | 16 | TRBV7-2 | TGTGCCAGCAGCCAATGGACAGGCGAAACTAACTATGGCTACACCTTC | CASSQWTGETNYGYTF
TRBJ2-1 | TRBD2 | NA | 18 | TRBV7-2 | TGTGCCAGCAGCTTATTCTCCGGGGGGGCTAGCCCCAGGAATGAGCAGTTCTTC | CASSLFSGGASPRNEQFF
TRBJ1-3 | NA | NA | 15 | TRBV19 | TGTGCCAGTAGTATCGGGGTCGGAGTGGGAAACACCATATATTTT | CASSIGVGVGNTIYF
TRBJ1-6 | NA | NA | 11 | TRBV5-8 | TGTGCCAGCAGCCTAAATTCACCCCTCCACTTT | CASSLNSPLHF
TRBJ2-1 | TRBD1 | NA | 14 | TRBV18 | TGTGCCAGCTCACCGGGACAGGGATTAAATGAGCAGTTCTTC | CASSPGQGLNEQFF
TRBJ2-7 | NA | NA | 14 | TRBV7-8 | TGTGCCAGCAGCTTAGTTGGGACTGGCTACGAGCAGTACTTC | CASSLVGTGYEQYF
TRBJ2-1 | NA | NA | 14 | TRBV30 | TGTGCCTGGGTCAGGGCGAGCTCCTACAATGAGCAGTTCTTC | CAWVRASSYNEQFF
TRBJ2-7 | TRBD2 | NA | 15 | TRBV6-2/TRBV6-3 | TGTGCCAGCAGTGCCGCAGCGGGGGCCGACTACGAGCAGTACTTC | CASSAAAGADYEQYF
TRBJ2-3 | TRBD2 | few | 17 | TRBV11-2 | TGTGCCAGCAGCTTAGGTTCGTCTAGCGGTAGCACAGATACGCAGTATTTT | CASSLGSSSGSTDTQYF
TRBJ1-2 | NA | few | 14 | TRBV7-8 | TGTGCCAGCAGCTTAGGTTTAGGGGACTATGGCTACACCTTC | CASSLGLGDYGYTF
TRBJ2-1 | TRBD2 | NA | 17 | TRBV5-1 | TGCGCCAGCAGCTTGGCCTCGGGAGCGGGAGGTTCTAGGGAGCAGTTCTTC | CASSLASGAGGSREQFF
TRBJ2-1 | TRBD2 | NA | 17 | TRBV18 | TGTGCCAGCTCACGTTTTCTAGCGGGAGAATCTGGCAATGAGCAGTTCTTC | CASSRFLAGESGNEQFF
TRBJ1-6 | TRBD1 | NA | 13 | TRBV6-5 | TGTGCCAGCAGGGGACAGGCGGCTTCACCCCTCCACTTT | CASRGQAASPLHF
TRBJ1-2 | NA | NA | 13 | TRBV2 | TGTGCCAGCAGTGAAGCGTCGGGGAACGGCTACACCTTC | CASSEASGNGYTF
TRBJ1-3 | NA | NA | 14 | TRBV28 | TGTGCCAGCATAAGGGGGGGAGACGGAAACACCATATATTTT | CASIRGGDGNTIYF
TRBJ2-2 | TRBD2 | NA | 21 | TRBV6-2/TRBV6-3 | TGTGCCAGCAGTACCCCTCCGGGGACTAGCGGGAGAGGGGTAGCGACCGGGGAGCTGTTTTTT | CASSTPPGTSGRGVATGELFF
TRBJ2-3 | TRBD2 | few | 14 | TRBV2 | TGTGCCAGCAGTCCGGGACTAGCTACAGATACGCAGTATTTT | CASSPGLATDTQYF
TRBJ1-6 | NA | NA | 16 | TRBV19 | TGTGCCAGTAGTTCTATCTTACAGGGACCTAATTCACCCCTCCACTTT | CASSSILQGPNSPLHF
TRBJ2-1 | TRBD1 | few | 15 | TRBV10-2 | TGCGCCAGCAGTGGTGCAGGGGGCCCGAGCAATGAGCAGTTCTTC | CASSGAGGPSNEQFF
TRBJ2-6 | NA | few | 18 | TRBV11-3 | TGTGCCAGCAGCTCGACAGGACATACCCTCTCTGGGGCCAACGTCCTGACTTTC | CASSSTGHTLSGANVLTF
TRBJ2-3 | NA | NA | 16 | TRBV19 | TGTGCCAGTAGTATCTCGGCGGGGATAAGCACAGATACGCAGTATTTT | CASSISAGISTDTQYF
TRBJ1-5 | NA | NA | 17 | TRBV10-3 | TGTGCCATCAGTGGAGACGCAGGGGTACGAAGAGATCAGCCCCAGCATTTT | CAISGDAGVRRDQPQHF
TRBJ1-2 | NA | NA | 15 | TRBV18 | TGTGCCAGCTCACCAATGTCGCCCGGCGGGAGTGGCTACACCTTC | CASSPMSPGGSGYTF
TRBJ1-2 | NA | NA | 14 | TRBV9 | TGTGCCAGCAGCGTGCGGTCGGGGGACTATGGCTACACCTTC | CASSVRSGDYGYTF
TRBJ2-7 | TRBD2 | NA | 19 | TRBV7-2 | TGTGCCAGCAGCAAACGGACTAGCGGGCCTACCGAAACTCCCTACGAGCAGTACTTC | CASSKRTSGPTETPYEQYF
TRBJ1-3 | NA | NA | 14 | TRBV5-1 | TGCGCCAGCAGTCGGAGTCTCTCTGGAAACACCATATATTTT | CASSRSLSGNTIYF
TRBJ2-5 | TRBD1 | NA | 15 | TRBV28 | TGTGCCAGCAGTCCAAGACAGGGGCGCGGGGAGACCCAGTACTTC | CASSPRQGRGETQYF
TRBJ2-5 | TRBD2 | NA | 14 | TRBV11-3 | TGTGCCAGCAGCTCCGGGCGGGAGAGAGAGACCCAGTACTTC | CASSSGRERETQYF
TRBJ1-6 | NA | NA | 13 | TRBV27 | TGTGCCAGCACCGCGACAGATGGCTCACCCCTCCACTTT | CASTATDGSPLHF
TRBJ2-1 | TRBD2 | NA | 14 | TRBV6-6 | TGTGCCAGCAGTTTATGGAGCGGGAACAATGAGCAGTTCTTC | CASSLWSGNNEQFF
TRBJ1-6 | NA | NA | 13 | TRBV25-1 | TGTGCCAGCAGCCTAATTTATAATTCACCCCTCCACTTT | CASSLIYNSPLHF
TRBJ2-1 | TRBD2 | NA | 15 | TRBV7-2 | TGTGCCAGCAGCTTAAGGCCGGGAGGTTGGAATGAGCAGTTCTTC | CASSLRPGGWNEQFF
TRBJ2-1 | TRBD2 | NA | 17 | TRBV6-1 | TGTGCCAGCAGTGAAGAAAGGACTAGCCTCTACTACAATGAGCAGTTCTTC | CASSEERTSLYYNEQFF
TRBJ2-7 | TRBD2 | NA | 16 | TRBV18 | TGTGCCAGCTCACCCCTGGGCGGGAGGGCCCTACGCGAGCAGTACTTC | CASSPLGGRALREQYF
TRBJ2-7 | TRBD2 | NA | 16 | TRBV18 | TGTGCCAGCTCATCCCAATTTAGCGGGAGCTCCTACGAGCAGTACTTC | CASSSQFSGSSYEQYF
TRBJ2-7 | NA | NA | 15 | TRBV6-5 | TGTGCCAGCAGTTACACGGGAGTGGGCTCCTACGAGCAGTACTTC | CASSYTGVGSYEQYF
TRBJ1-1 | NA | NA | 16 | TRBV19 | TGTGCCAGTAGTCACTACAGGGACTATGGGAACACTGAAGCTTTCTTT | CASSHYRDYGNTEAFF